The clone carrying this T cell receptor beta chain was recorded at least ten times. The antigen remains unidentified. TCRdb independently ran MiXCR on the 5' RACE reads; one entry per CDR3 protein. The sample lists over 110,000 distinct CDR3 sequences; around 7.7% were seen once. These data belong to a study of T cells after yellow fever vaccination. Study-wide background: The SMART-Seq v4 Ultra Low Input method served to prepare the low-cell-number fractions.

Germline-derived CDR1 and CDR2 are MNHEY and SVGAGI. The CDR3 totals 15 residues. The V end was cut by 2 bases, the J end by 4 bases, with 11 bases between. Study observations and caveats: Abundant contaminating clonotypes from the bulk population could appear in FACS-sorted repertoires.

The chain links TRBV6-5 to TRBJ2-2, with D perhaps matching TRBD1 (6 bases). The sequence came from a young man who received the YFV17D yellow fever vaccine. The source was CD4+ T cells sorted from PBMCs, collected 5 days after the yellow fever booster vaccination. The CDR3 region is CASSYPGHRTGELFF. DNA of the CDR3: TGTGCCAGCAGTTACCCGGGACACCGCACCGGGGAGCTGTTTTTT.